This TCR beta chain was retrieved from a study of control samples from healthy donors and cancer patients (dated by TCRdb to 2019 to 2021). Taken from cysteine to phenylalanine, the CDR3 has 13 residues. The read is trimmed to its CDR3 DNA, 39 bases read in frame from base 1. Reading the germline V gene gives CDR1 MDHEN and CDR2 SYDVKM. The V end gives up 4 bases and the J end 9 bases, leaving 4 bases in the junction not matched to a gene. Libraries were constructed by the immunoSEQ multiplex PCR assay. Not all clones reach the TCRdb copy of this immuneACCESS table, which keeps in-frame sequences only. Checked studies attribute under half of the gap to unresolved V genes and leave the rest unexplained. Present in this sample are about 73,000 clones, roughly nine tenths of which were seen just once. The ten most abundant clones make up 4% of the sample. This clone has just a few counts. Its antigen target is currently unknown. Per-nucleotide qualities are absent, and no much larger clonotype sits a single base away.

In this chain, TRBV28 is recombined with TRBJ2-4, with TRBD2 identical over 9 junction bases. Sample: blood. The sequence came from a woman aged 45-60 years in good health. The CDR3 protein is CASSSGGGGIQYF. The base sequence is TGTGCCAGCAGTTCAGGCGGGGGGGGCATTCAGTACTTC. Reference TRBV28 and TRBJ2-4 genes cover what lies past the CDR3, so the full variable domain is DVKVTQSSRYLVKRTGEKVFLECVQDMDHENMFWYRQDPGLGLRLIYFSYDVKMKEKGDIPEGYSVSREKKERFSLILESASTNQTSMYLCASSSGGGGIQYFGAGTRLSVL.